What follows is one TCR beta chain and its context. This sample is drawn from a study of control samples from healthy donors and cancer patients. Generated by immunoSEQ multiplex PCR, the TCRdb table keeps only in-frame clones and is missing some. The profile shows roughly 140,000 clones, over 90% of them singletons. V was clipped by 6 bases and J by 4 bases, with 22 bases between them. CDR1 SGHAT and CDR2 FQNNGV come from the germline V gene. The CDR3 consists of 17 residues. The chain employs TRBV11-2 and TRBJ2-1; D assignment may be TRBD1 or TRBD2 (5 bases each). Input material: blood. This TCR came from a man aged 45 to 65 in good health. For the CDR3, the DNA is TGTGCCAGCAGTTCTATTAAACCGGGACCTTATTACAATGAGCAGTTCTTC. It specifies CASSSIKPGPYYNEQFF.